One and the same sample provided the 24 T cell receptor beta chains below, sequenced in a study of blood T cell repertoires in COVID-19. Data came from immunoSEQ multiplex PCR; TCRdb stores just in-frame clones and leaves some out. Of 90,000 or so clones in the sample, 55% to 80% were seen once. The specimen sequenced was peripheral blood. The receptors stem from a woman aged 55-75 years in a cohort sampled during active or convalescent COVID-19.

The gene calls are TRBV9 and TRBJ1-1, with unresolved D. The V gene's germline CDR1 is SGDLS and CDR2 YYNGEE. The CDR3 runs 15 residues. V gave up 3 bases and J gave up 0 bases, with 12 bases separating them. CDR3 amino acids: CASSGEVHLNTEAFF. The CDR3 DNA reads as TGTGCCAGCAGCGGCGAGGTGCACCTGAACACTGAAGCTTTCTTT.

The chain links TRBV5-1 to TRBJ2-5, with TRBD2 matching 7 bases. Trimming at V came to 3 bases and at J to 5 bases, leaving 1 base not matched to a gene. The CDR3 is 12 residues long. In germline, CDR1 is SGHRS, CDR2 YFSETQ. Here the CDR3 DNA reads TGCGCCAGCAGCTCTAGCGGCGAGACCCAGTACTTC. It specifies CASSSSGETQYF.

The sample holds a few counts of this clone. J is TRBJ2-2 and V is TRBV19; 9 positions agree with TRBD1. J was trimmed by 4 bases and V by 3 bases; bases with no gene match: 9. The CDR3 sequence is 17 residues long. CDR1 is LNHDA, CDR2 SQIVND, per germline (reference sequence). The CDR3 region has the DNA TGTGCCAGTAGTATCCGGGGACAGGGTCTTGGCACCGGGGAGCTGTTTTTT. It codes for CASSIRGQGLGTGELFF.

V is TRBV6-6 and J is TRBJ1-2; D not resolved. The CDR3 has 13 residues. V was trimmed by 6 bases and J by 3 bases, leaving 11 bases between them. Germline V gene data show CDR1 as MNHNY and CDR2 as SVGAGI (reference sequence). As DNA, the CDR3 is TGTGCCAGCAGCCTCGGGGAGGACTATGGCTACACCTTC. Protein sequence: CASSLGEDYGYTF.

In its sample, this clone was seen a few times. The CDR3, as DNA: TGCGCCAGCAGCGGGGGCCGGGACAGTCGATTCTATGGCTACACCTTC. It encodes CASSGGRDSRFYGYTF. The chain links TRBV5-1 to TRBJ1-2; 7 positions agree with TRBD1. The V gene's germline CDR1 is SGHRS and CDR2 YFSETQ. The J segment lost 4 bases and the V segment lost 4 bases, leaving 13 bases of the junction unmatched. This CDR3 has 16 residues. Using reference TRBV5-1 and TRBJ1-2 for the parts outside the CDR3, the full variable domain is KAGVTQTPRYLIKTRGQQVTLSCSPISGHRSVSWYQQTPGQGLQFLFEYFSETQRNKGNFPGRFSGRQFSNSRSEMNVSTLELGDSALYLCASSGGRDSRFYGYTFGSGTRLTVV.

The V call is TRBV4-1, the J call TRBJ2-5; D may be TRBD2 (6 bases). The germline gives CDR1 MGHRA, CDR2 YSYEKL. Trimming shortened V by 3 bases and J by 4 bases, and 15 bases separated the two germline ends. The CDR3 contains 15 residues. The CDR3 sequence is CASSHRELSGETQYF. DNA for the CDR3: TGCGCCAGCAGCCACCGGGAACTTAGCGGAGAGACCCAGTACTTC.

This clone appeared many times. The genes are TRBV28 and TRBJ2-2, with 8 bases aligning to TRBD1. This CDR3 has 15 amino acids. J lost 7 bases, V lost 5 bases, and 9 bases had no gene match. Germline CDR1 and CDR2: MDHEN and SYDVKM. This chain's CDR3 is CASSPIQGAHGELFF. Written as DNA, the CDR3 is TGTGCCAGCAGTCCTATCCAGGGGGCGCACGGGGAGCTGTTTTTT.

This clone was seen more than once but under ten times. V is TRBV12-3 or TRBV12-4 and J is TRBJ1-1, with a tentative D call TRBD1 (5 bases). Between the trimmed V and J ends, which lost 1 base and 10 bases, there was a span of 13 bases. This CDR3 is built from 13 residues. This chain's CDR3 is CASSLEVGGTAFF. CDR3 nucleotides: TGTGCCAGCAGTTTAGAGGTCGGGGGGACAGCTTTCTTT.

The chain uses TRBV30 and TRBJ1-2, with TRBD1 as a possible D gene (5 bases). Trimming shortened V by 1 base and J by 5 bases, and 8 bases separated the two germline ends. Germline-derived CDR1 and CDR2 are GTSNPN and SVGIG (reference sequence). CDR3 size: 12 residues. The CDR3 loop is CAWSETAYGYTF. Written as DNA, the CDR3 is TGTGCCTGGAGTGAGACAGCTTATGGCTACACCTTC.

A single count supports this clone. This chain links TRBV4-3 with TRBJ2-3, with 12 bases aligning to TRBD2. In germline, CDR1 is LGHNA, CDR2 YSLEER. The CDR3 loop spans 17 amino acids. J gave up 6 bases and V 4 bases, and 11 bases lay outside the gene matches. CDR3 region: CASSPTSGGTKWDTQYF. CDR3 DNA sequence: TGCGCCAGCAGCCCGACTAGCGGGGGCACTAAGTGGGATACGCAGTATTTT.

This sequence joins TRBV5-1 and TRBJ2-2, with a weak D call TRBD1 (5 bases). V lost 6 bases and J 0 bases, leaving 12 bases between the germline ends. Per the germline V gene, CDR1 is SGHRS and CDR2 is YFSETQ. The CDR3 totals 15 residues. DNA for the CDR3: TGCGCCAGCAATCTAGACAGTGCGAACACCGGGGAGCTGTTTTTT. Protein: CASNLDSANTGELFF.

This clone showed up just once. The V gene is TRBV19, the J gene TRBJ2-5; no definite D call. V was cut by 3 bases and J by 4 bases, with 3 bases left in between. The germline CDR1 and CDR2 sequences are LNHDA and SQIVND (reference sequence). The CDR3 extends over 11 amino acids. The CDR3 spells CASSMAETQYF. CDR3 in DNA: TGTGCCAGTAGTATGGCAGAGACCCAGTACTTC.

The chain links TRBV19 to TRBJ2-7; 8 bases map to TRBD1. Trimming at V came to 5 bases and at J to 4 bases, leaving 7 bases not matched to a gene. This CDR3 spans 14 amino acids. The V gene's germline CDR1 is LNHDA and CDR2 SQIVND (reference sequence). CDR3: CASSYRTGTYEQYF. The CDR3 nucleotides read TGTGCCAGTAGTTACAGGACAGGGACTTACGAGCAGTACTTC.

This clone was observed a single time. The V gene is TRBV5-1, the J gene TRBJ2-2, with a tentative D call TRBD1 (6 bases). Germline CDR1 and CDR2: SGHRS and YFSETQ. V gave up 3 bases and J gave up 6 bases, with 18 bases separating them. This CDR3 spans 16 amino acids. CDR3 DNA sequence: TGCGCCAGCAGCTCCACAGGGCCTCAACCCTCCGGGGAGCTGTTTTTT. It is translated as CASSSTGPQPSGELFF.

V and J are TRBV15 and TRBJ1-3; no clear D. CDR1 is LNHNV and CDR2 is YYDKDF in the germline V gene (reference sequence). V was cut by 0 bases and J by 3 bases, with 12 bases left in between. The CDR3 has 16 amino acids. The CDR3 bases are TGTGCCACCAGCAGAGATGGCCCAGGAGGTGGAAACACCATATATTTT. Its translation is CATSRDGPGGGNTIYF.

V and J are TRBV7-8 and TRBJ1-2, with 11 bases that match TRBD1. The V segment lost 4 bases and the J segment 7 bases; nucleotides outside the gene matches: 8. Germline V gene data show CDR1 as SGHVS and CDR2 as FQNEAQ. The CDR3 is 15 residues long. CDR3 amino acids: CASSSMDRGQLGYTF. The CDR3 DNA follows: TGTGCCAGCAGCTCCATGGACAGGGGGCAACTTGGCTACACCTTC.

The genes are TRBV5-1 and TRBJ1-2; TRBD1 is a possible D gene (5 bases). V was clipped by 0 bases and J by 2 bases, with 5 bases between them. Germline V gives CDR1 SGHRS, CDR2 YFSETQ. The CDR3 loop spans 13 amino acids. The CDR3 bases are TGCGCCAGCAGCTTGGACAGGAACTATGGCTACACCTTC. Its translation: CASSLDRNYGYTF.

The chain joins TRBV6-6 to TRBJ2-6; a weak D match, TRBD1 (7 bases). Trimming removed 5 bases at V and 3 bases at J, with 14 bases between. The CDR3 contains 16 residues. In germline, CDR1 is MNHNY, CDR2 SVGAGI (reference sequence). CDR3: CASSGGTAFGANVLTF. CDR3 DNA: TGTGCCAGCAGTGGCGGGACAGCCTTTGGGGCCAACGTCCTGACTTTC.

The V and J genes are TRBV28 and TRBJ1-1; weak D call: TRBD1 (5 bases). The CDR3 extends over 16 amino acids. The germline CDR1 and CDR2 sequences are MDHEN and SYDVKM. V was cut by 4 bases and J by 4 bases, with 19 bases left in between. The CDR3 reads CASSSWGGGAGTEAFF. CDR3 coding DNA: TGTGCCAGCAGTTCCTGGGGGGGAGGGGCCGGCACTGAAGCTTTCTTT.

The chain links TRBV2 to TRBJ2-1; tentatively, D is TRBD2 (6 bases). V was cut by 4 bases and J by 9 bases, with 13 bases left in between. This CDR3 has 13 amino acids. Germline loops: CDR1 SNHLY, CDR2 FYNNEI. The DNA for the CDR3 is TGTGCCAGCAGTGGACAGAGGAGGGGTGAGCAGTTCTTC. Amino acid sequence: CASSGQRRGEQFF.

The chain combines TRBV4-2 with TRBJ1-1; 8 positions agree with TRBD1. The CDR3 is 14 amino acids. With 0 bases clipped from V and 6 bases from J, the junction kept 3 bases outside the gene matches. CDR1 and CDR2 from the germline V gene are LGHNA and YNFKEQ. For the CDR3, the DNA is TGTGCCAGCAGCCAAGACCAGGGGGCCTCTGAAGCTTTCTTT. Amino acid sequence: CASSQDQGASEAFF.

The chain's CDR3 is CASRNGLAGVNEQFF. CDR3 nucleotides: TGTGCCAGCAGAAACGGACTAGCGGGGGTCAATGAGCAGTTCTTC. The genes are TRBV28 and TRBJ2-1, with 13 bases lining up with TRBD2. Germline loops: CDR1 MDHEN, CDR2 SYDVKM. The ends lost 6 bases at V and 6 bases at J; junction bases unmatched: 5. The CDR3 runs to 15 residues.

As for this clone: Other DNA sequences in the same sample also yield this CDR3. The chain uses TRBV18 and TRBJ2-7; TRBD1 aligns across 9 bases. The germline V gene has CDR1 KGHSH and CDR2 LQKENI. Losses at the gene ends were 3 bases for V and 2 bases for J; bases not matched to a gene: 2. This CDR3 has 14 amino acids. The CDR3 region is CASSPGQGTYEQYF. CDR3 coding DNA: TGTGCCAGCTCACCGGGACAGGGTACCTACGAGCAGTACTTC.

The chain employs TRBV2 and TRBJ1-3, with a weak D call TRBD1 (6 bases). CDR1 is SNHLY, CDR2 FYNNEI, per germline. The V gene lost 5 bases and the J gene lost 2 bases, with 13 bases spanning the gap. The CDR3 consists of 15 residues. CDR3 DNA sequence: TGTGCCAGCAGTCCGACAGGTCCTACTGGAAACACCATATATTTT. Encoded protein: CASSPTGPTGNTIYF. Combining the CDR3 with reference TRBV2 and TRBJ1-3 gives the whole variable domain EPEVTQTPSHQVTQMGQEVILRCVPISNHLYFYWYRQILGQKVEFLVSFYNNEISEKSEIFDDQFSVERPDGSNFTLKIRSTKLEDSAMYFCASSPTGPTGNTIYFGEGSWLTVV.